This T cell receptor beta chain originates from a study of glioma-infiltrating T cells. Deletions cut 5 bases from V and 2 bases from J, with 17 bases between. CDR1 and CDR2 (germline): MNHNS, SASEGT. The CDR3 contains 16 residues. Study-wide findings and caveats: Very few CDR3 sequences were shared between tissue and blood.

This clonotype was recorded many times. The antigen remains undetermined. Using RNA template, CDR3s of TCR alpha and beta were amplified with iRepertoire arm-PCR. Via MiXCR, TCRdb re-called the multiplex PCR reads, giving one row per CDR3 protein. The table lists about 130,000 distinct CDR3 sequences, under 30% of them singletons, with 25% to 30% in the top ten. V gene TRBV6-1 combines with J gene TRBJ2-3; tentative D call: TRBD2 (5 bases). The receptor comes from a human donor with low-grade glioma or glioblastoma, undergoing nonglioma brain surgery, or in good health (not recorded which). The material sequenced was glioma tissue, nonneoplastic brain tissue, or PBMCs (not recorded which). The CDR3 coding sequence is TGTGCCAGCAGTTCGCAGGCGAGCGGATTCACAGATACGCAGTATTTT. Amino acid sequence: CASSSQASGFTDTQYF.